This T cell receptor beta chain was captured by sequencing in a study of T cells after yellow fever vaccination. Study-wide results and caveats: Once the booster was given, most primary-vaccination clones reappeared, at about 96% for CD4 and approximately 88% for CD8. The secondary response was weaker, and its peak arrived faster, on day 5 versus 15.

The CDR3 is 19 residues long. Per the germline V gene, CDR1 is MDHEN and CDR2 is SYDVKM. Trimming at V came to 5 bases and at J to 2 bases, leaving 14 bases not matched to a gene. For TCR, cDNA came from 5'RACE template switching, which added a universal primer site and UMIs. In TCRdb, the 5' RACE reads were re-called with MiXCR into one record per CDR3 protein. This sample carries about 320,000 distinct CDR3 sequences, 6.8% of them seen once, and the ten largest clones take 15% to 20%. Comments on this clonotype: Its specificity is unknown.

The sample consisted of PBMCs, taken roughly 47 days after the first yellow fever vaccination. This receptor was identified in a man in his late teens or twenties who received the YFV17D yellow fever vaccine. The genes are TRBV28 and TRBJ2-3; 12 bases match TRBD2. The CDR3 loop reads CASSARRLAGEADTDTQYF. In nucleotides, the CDR3 is TGTGCCAGCAGTGCCCGGAGACTAGCGGGGGAGGCAGACACAGATACGCAGTATTTT.